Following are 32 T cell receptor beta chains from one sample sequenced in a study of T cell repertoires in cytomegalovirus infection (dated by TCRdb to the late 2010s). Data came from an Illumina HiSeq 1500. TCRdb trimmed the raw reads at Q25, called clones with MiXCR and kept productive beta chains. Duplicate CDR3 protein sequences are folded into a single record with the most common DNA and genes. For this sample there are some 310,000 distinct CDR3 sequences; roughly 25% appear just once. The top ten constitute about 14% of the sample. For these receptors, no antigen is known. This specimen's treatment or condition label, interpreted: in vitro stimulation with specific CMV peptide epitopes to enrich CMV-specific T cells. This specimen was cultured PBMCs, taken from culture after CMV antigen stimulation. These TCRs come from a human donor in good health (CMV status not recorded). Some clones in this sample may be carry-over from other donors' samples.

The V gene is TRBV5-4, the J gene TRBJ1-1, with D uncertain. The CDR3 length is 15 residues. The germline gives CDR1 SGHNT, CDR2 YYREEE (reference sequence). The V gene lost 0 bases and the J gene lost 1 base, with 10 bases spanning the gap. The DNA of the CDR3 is TGTGCCAGCAGCTTGGGGCAGCGACCGAACACTGAAGCTTTCTTT. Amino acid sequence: CASSLGQRPNTEAFF.

CDR3 protein: CASSQGLASGELFF. Here the CDR3 DNA reads TGCGCCAGCAGCCAGGGGCTGGCGTCCGGGGAGCTGTTTTTT. The chain has TRBV4-1 and TRBJ2-2, with D perhaps TRBD1 (5 bases). CDR1 is MGHRA, CDR2 YSYEKL, per germline. The CDR3 is made up of 14 amino acids. V was pared by 3 bases and J by 6 bases, with 11 bases between.

The CDR3 nucleotides are TGTGCCAGCAGTTTAGATCACGAGAATGAAAAACTGTTTTTT. Amino acid sequence: CASSLDHENEKLFF. The gene calls are TRBV28 and TRBJ1-4, with D unclear. CDR1 MDHEN and CDR2 SYDVKM come from the germline V gene. V lost 2 bases and J 5 bases, leaving 9 bases between the germline ends. This CDR3 comprises 14 residues.

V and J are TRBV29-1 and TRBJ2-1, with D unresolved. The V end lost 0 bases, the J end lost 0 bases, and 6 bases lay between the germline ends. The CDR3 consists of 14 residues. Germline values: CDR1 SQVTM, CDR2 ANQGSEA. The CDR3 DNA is TGCAGCGTTGAAGATAGGAACTCCTACAATGAGCAGTTCTTC. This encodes CSVEDRNSYNEQFF.

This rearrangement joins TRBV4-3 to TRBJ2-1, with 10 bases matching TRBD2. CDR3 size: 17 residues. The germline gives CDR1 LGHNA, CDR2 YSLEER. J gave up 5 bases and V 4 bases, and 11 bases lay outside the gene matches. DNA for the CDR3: TGCGCCAGCAGCCGCGGTCCTGAGCGGGAGGGGAACAATGAGCAGTTCTTC. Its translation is CASSRGPEREGNNEQFF.

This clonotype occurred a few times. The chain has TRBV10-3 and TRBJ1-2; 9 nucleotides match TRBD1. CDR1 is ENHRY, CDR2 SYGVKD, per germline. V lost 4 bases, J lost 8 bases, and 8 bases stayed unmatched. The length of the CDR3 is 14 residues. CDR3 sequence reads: CAISGKQGATGYTF. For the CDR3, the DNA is TGTGCCATCAGTGGAAAACAGGGGGCGACGGGCTACACCTTC.

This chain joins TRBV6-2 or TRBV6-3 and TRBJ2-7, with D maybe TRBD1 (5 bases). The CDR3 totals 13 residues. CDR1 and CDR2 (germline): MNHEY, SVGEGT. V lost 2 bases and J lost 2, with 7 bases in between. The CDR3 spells CASSYGHPYEQYV. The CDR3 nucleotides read TGTGCCAGCAGTTACGGACACCCCTACGAGCAGTACGTC.

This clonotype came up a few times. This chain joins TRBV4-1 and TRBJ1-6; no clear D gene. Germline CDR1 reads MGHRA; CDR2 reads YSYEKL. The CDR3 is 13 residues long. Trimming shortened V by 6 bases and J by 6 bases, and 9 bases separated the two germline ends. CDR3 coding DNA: TGCGCCAGCAGGGAACAGATTAATTCACCCCTCCACTTT. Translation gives CASREQINSPLHF.

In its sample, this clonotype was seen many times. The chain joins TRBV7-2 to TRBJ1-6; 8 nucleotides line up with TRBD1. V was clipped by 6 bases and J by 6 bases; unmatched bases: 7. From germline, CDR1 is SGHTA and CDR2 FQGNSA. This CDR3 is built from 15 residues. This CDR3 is CASRPDRAGNSPLHF. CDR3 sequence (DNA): TGTGCCAGCAGACCGGACAGGGCTGGTAATTCACCCCTCCACTTT.

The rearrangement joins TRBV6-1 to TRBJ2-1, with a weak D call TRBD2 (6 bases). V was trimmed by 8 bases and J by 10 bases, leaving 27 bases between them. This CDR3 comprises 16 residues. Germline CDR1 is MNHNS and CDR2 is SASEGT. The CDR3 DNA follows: TGTGCCAGCCACTTTGATGGAGGGAGCTCCCATGAAGAGCAGTTCTTC. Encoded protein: CASHFDGGSSHEEQFF.

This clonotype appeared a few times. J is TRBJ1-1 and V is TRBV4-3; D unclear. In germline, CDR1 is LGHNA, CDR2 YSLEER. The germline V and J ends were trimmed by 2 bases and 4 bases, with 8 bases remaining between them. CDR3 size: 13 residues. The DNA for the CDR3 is TGCGCCAGCAGCCAATGGGCGTCCACTGAAGCTTTCTTT. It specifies CASSQWASTEAFF.

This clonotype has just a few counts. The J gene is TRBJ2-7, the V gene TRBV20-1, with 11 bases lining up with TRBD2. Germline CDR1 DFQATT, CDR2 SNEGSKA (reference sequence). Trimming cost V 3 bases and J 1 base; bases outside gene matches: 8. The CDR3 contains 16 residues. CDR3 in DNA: TGCAGTGCTAGCCCAAAAGGGACTAGCGGATCCTACGAGCAGTACTTC. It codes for CSASPKGTSGSYEQYF.

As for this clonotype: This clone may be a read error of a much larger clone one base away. The CDR3 spells CTSSKSGAASEKLFF. DNA for the CDR3: TGTACCAGCAGCAAATCAGGGGCGGCTAGCGAAAAACTGTTTTTT. The chain carries TRBV11-2 and TRBJ1-4; possibly TRBD1 for D (6 bases). This CDR3 has 15 residues. Germline CDR1 SGHAT, CDR2 FQNNGV.

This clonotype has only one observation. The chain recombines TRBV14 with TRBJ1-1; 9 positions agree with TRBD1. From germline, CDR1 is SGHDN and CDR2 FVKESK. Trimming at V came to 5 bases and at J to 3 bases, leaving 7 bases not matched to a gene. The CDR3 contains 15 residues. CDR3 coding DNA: TGTGCCAGCAGCAAACGGACAGGGGCGGACACTGAAGCTTTCTTT. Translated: CASSKRTGADTEAFF.

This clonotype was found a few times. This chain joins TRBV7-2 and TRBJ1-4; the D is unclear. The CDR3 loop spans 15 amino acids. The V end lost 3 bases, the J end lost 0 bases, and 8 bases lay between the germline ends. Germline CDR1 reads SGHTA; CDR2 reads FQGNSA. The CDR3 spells CASSFTSTTNEKLFF. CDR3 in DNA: TGTGCCAGCAGCTTTACGAGTACAACTAATGAAAAACTGTTTTTT.

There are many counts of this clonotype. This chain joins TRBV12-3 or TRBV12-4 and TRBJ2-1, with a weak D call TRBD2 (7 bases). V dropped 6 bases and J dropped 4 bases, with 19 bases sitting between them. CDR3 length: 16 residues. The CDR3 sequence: CASSPRGRAPYNEQFF. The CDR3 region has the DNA TGTGCCAGCAGCCCAAGGGGGAGGGCCCCTTACAATGAGCAGTTCTTC.

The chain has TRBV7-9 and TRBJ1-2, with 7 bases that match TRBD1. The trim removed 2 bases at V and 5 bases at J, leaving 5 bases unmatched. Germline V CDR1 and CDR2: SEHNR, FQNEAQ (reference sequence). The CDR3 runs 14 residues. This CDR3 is CASSLTGVSYGYTF. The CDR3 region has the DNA TGTGCCAGCAGCTTAACAGGGGTTTCTTATGGCTACACCTTC.

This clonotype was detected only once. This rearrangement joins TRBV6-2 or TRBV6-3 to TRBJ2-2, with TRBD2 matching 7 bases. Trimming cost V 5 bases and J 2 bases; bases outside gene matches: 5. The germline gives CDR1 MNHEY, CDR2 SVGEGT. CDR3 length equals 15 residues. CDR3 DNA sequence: TGTGCCAGCAGTACGGGACTACTTAACACCGGGGAGCTGTTTTTT. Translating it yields CASSTGLLNTGELFF.

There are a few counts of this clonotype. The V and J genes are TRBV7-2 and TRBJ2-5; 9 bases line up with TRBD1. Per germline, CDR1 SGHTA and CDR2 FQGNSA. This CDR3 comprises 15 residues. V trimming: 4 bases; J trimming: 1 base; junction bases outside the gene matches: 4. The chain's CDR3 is CASSSYRGLQETQYF. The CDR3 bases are TGTGCCAGCAGCTCCTACAGGGGGCTCCAAGAGACCCAGTACTTC.

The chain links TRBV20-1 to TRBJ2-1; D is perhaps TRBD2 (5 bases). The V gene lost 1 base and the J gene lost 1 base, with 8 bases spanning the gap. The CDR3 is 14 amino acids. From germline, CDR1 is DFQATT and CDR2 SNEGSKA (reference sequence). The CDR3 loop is CSARVAKSYNEQFF. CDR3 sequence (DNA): TGCAGTGCTAGAGTAGCGAAATCCTACAATGAGCAGTTCTTC.

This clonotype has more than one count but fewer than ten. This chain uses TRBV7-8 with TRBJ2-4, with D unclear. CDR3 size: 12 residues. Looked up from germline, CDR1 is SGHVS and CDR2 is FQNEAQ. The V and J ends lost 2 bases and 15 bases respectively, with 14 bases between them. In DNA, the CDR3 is TGTGCCAGCAGCTTATCTGGTGGGCTGGGGTACTTC. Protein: CASSLSGGLGYF.

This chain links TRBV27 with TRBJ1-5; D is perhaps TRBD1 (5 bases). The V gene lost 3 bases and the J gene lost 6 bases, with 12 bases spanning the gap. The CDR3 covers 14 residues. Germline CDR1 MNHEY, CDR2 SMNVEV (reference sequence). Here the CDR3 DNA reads TGTGCCAGCAGTTTGTGGGGGAGAGGTCAGCCCCAGCATTTT. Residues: CASSLWGRGQPQHF.

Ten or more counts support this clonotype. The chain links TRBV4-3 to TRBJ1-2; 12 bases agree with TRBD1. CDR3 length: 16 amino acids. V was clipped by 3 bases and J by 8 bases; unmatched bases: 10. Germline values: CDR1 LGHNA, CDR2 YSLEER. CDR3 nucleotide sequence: TGCGCCAGCAGCCAGGGGGGGACAGGGGGCAGAAGAGGCTACACCTTC. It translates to CASSQGGTGGRRGYTF.

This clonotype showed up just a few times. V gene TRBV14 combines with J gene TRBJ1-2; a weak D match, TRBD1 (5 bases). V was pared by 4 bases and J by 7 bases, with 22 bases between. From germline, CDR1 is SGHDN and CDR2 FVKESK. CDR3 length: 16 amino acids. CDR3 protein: CASSPSQVSQGGGYTF. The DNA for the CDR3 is TGTGCCAGCAGCCCTAGCCAAGTGAGTCAGGGCGGTGGCTACACCTTC.

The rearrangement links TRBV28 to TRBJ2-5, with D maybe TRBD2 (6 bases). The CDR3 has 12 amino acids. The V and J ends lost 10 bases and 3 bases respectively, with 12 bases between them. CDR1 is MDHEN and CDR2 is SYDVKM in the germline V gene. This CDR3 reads CATGEGEETQYF. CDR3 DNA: TGTGCCACGGGGGAAGGGGAAGAGACCCAGTACTTC.

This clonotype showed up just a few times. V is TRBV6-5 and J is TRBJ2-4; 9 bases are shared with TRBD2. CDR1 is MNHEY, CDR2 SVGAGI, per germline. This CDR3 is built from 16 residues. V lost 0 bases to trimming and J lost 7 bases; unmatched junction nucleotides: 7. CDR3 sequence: CASSYSAGGGANIQYF. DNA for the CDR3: TGTGCCAGCAGTTACTCGGCCGGCGGGGGGGCTAACATTCAGTACTTC.

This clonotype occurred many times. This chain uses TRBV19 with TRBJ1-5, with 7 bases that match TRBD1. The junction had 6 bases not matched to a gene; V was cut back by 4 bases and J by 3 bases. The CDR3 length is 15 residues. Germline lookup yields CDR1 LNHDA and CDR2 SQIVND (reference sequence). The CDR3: CASSSRGTVNQPQHF. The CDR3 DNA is TGTGCCAGTAGTAGCCGGGGGACAGTCAATCAGCCCCAGCATTTT.

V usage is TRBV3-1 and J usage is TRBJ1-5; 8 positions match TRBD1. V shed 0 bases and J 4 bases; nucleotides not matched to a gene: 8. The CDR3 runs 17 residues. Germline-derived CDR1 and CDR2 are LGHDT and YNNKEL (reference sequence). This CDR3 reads CASSQDWAGGLNQPQHF. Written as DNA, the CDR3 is TGTGCCAGCAGCCAAGATTGGGCAGGGGGCTTGAATCAGCCCCAGCATTTT.

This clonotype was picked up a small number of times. The CDR3 DNA follows: TGTGCCAGCAGCCCCGGGACTAGCGGGACCTACAATGAGCAGTTCTTC. Protein: CASSPGTSGTYNEQFF. The rearrangement links TRBV11-2 to TRBJ2-1; TRBD2 matches at 13 bases. There are 16 residues in the CDR3. In germline, CDR1 is SGHAT, CDR2 FQNNGV. Germline trimming cut 5 bases from V and 2 bases from J; bases unmatched to any gene: 3.

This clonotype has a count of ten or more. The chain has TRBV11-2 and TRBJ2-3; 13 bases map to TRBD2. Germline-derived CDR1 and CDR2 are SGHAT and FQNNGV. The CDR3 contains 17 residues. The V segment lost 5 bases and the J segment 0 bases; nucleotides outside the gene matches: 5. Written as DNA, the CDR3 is TGTGCCAGCAGCCCCGGGACTAGCGGGGTTAGCACAGATACGCAGTATTTT. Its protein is CASSPGTSGVSTDTQYF.

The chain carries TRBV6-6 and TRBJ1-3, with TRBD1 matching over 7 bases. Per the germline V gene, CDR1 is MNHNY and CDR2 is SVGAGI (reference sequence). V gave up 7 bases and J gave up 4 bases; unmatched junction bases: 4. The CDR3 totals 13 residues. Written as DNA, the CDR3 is TGTGCCAGCACCAGGACAGGCGGAAACACCATATATTTT. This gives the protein CASTRTGGNTIYF.

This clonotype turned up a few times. CDR3 sequence (DNA): TGTGCCAGCAGTCTCCGGGACAGGTCCTACGAGCAGTACTTC. It specifies CASSLRDRSYEQYF. V gene TRBV4-2 combines with J gene TRBJ2-7; 8 bases fit TRBD1. V was clipped by 6 bases and J by 1 base; unmatched bases: 5. The germline V gene has CDR1 LGHNA and CDR2 YNFKEQ. The CDR3 covers 14 residues.